The present T cell receptor beta chain was sequenced within a study of blood T cell repertoires in COVID-19. The data were produced by immunoSEQ multiplex PCR, yet TCRdb's version contains in-frame clones alone and is incomplete. The table lists about 180,000 clones, around 89% of them singletons. In germline, CDR1 is MGHDK, CDR2 SYGVNS. The CDR3 is 16 residues long. Losses at the gene ends were 4 bases for V and 3 bases for J; bases not matched to a gene: 6. The J gene is TRBJ2-1, the V gene TRBV25-1, with TRBD1 identical over 10 bases. The sequencing sample was made of peripheral blood. This receptor was obtained from a young man who had recovered from COVID-19. The CDR3 sequence is CASSAPGTGDYNEQFF. The CDR3 DNA follows: TGTGCCAGCAGTGCCCCCGGGACAGGGGACTACAATGAGCAGTTCTTC.